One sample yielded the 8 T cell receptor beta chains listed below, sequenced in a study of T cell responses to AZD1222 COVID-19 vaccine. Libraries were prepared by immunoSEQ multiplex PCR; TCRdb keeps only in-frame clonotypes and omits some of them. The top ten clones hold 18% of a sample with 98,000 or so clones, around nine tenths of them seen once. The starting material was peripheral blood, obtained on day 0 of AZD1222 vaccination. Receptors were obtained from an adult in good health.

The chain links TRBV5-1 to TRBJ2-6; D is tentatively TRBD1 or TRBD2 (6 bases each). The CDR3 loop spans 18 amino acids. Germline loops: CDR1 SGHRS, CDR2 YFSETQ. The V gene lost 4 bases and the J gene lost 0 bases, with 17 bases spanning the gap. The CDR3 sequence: CASSQSLGGNSGANVLTF. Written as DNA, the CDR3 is TGCGCCAGCAGCCAAAGTCTAGGGGGGAACTCTGGGGCCAACGTCCTGACTTTC.

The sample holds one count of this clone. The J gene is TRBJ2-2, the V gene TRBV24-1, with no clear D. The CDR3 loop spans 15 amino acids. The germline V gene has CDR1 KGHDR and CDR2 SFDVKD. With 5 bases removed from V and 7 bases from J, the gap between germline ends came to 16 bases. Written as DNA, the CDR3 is TGTGCCACCAGTGGGTATTGGACCCTCGGCGGGGAGCTGTTTTTT. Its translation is CATSGYWTLGGELFF.

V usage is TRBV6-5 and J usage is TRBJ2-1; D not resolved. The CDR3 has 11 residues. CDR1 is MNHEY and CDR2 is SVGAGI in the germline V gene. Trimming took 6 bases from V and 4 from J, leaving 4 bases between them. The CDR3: CASRGYNEQFF. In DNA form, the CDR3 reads TGTGCCAGCAGGGGTTACAATGAGCAGTTCTTC.

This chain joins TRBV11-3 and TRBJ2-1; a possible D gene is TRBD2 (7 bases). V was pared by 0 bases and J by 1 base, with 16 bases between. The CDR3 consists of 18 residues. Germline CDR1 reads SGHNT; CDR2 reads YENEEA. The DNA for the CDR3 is TGTGCCAGCAGCTTAGAACAGGGAGGGAGTGTTTCCTACAATGAGCAGTTCTTC. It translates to CASSLEQGGSVSYNEQFF.

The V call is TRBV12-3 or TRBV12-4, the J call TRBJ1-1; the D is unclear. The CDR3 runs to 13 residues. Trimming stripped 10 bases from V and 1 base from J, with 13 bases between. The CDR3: CATEPQENTEAFF. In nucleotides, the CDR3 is TGTGCCACCGAACCTCAGGAGAACACTGAAGCTTTCTTT.

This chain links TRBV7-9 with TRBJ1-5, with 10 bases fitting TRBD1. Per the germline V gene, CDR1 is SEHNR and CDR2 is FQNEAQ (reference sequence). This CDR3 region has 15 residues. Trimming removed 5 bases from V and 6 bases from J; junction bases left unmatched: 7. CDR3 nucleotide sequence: TGTGCCAGCAGCGAGACAGGGGGCTTTGGTCAGCCCCAGCATTTT. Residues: CASSETGGFGQPQHF.

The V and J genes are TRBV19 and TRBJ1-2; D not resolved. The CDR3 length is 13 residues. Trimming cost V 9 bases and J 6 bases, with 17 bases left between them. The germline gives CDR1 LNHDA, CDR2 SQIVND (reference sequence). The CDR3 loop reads CASLDPSGDGYTF. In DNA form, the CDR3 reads TGTGCCAGCTTGGACCCATCCGGGGATGGCTACACCTTC.

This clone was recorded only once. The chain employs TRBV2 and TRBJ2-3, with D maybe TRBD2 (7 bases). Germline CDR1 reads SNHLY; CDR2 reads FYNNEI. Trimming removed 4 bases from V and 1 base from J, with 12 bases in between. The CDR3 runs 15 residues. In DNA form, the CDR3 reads TGTGCCAGCAGTGGTGGGGGGGGCCGCACAGATACGCAGTATTTT. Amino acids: CASSGGGGRTDTQYF.